Below, 14 T cell receptor beta chains from the same sample are listed, as sequenced in a study of shared clonotypes between healthy human individuals (dated by TCRdb to the early 2020s). The method behind the library was the immunoSEQ multiplex PCR assay. The source is immuneACCESS, and TCRdb retained only in-frame sequences with V and J called. Part of the clones is not carried over; for the studies checked, unresolved V genes explain less than half of this, and the remainder is unexplained. Within this sample are about 1.1 million clones, with 70% to 80% of them counted one time only. The top ten constitute 0.5% to 0.65% of the sample. The material sequenced was memory CD4+ T cells from PBMCs. In light of the paper, this sample's cell subset or site label describes: CD45RA-negative fraction. Receptor source: a young man in good health. Some clones in this sample may be carry-over from other donors' samples.

The genes are TRBV18 and TRBJ1-5; unclear D gene. V dropped 4 bases and J dropped 3 bases, with 10 bases sitting between them. Germline V gives CDR1 KGHSH, CDR2 LQKENI. The CDR3 is 14 amino acids. The CDR3 nucleotides are TGTGCCAGCTCACAGACCGATGACAATCAGCCCCAGCATTTT. Translation: CASSQTDDNQPQHF.

V and J are TRBV14 and TRBJ2-7; tentative D call: TRBD2 (5 bases). The CDR3 consists of 12 residues. Germline V gives CDR1 SGHDN, CDR2 FVKESK. V lost 4 bases, J lost 3 bases, and 7 bases lay in between. This chain's CDR3 is CASSPGLYEQYF. CDR3 DNA sequence: TGTGCCAGCAGCCCTGGACTCTACGAGCAGTACTTC.

On this clone: Other DNA variants within this sample encode the same CDR3. This chain connects TRBV28 to TRBJ1-5; 9 bases map to TRBD1. Trimming cost V 4 bases and J 6 bases; bases outside gene matches: 1. The CDR3 has 13 residues. Germline V gene lookup returns CDR1 MDHEN and CDR2 SYDVKM. The chain's CDR3 is CASSWDRAQPQHF. CDR3 DNA sequence: TGTGCCAGCAGTTGGGACAGGGCTCAGCCCCAGCATTTT.

This chain links TRBV9 with TRBJ1-1; no clear D gene. CDR1 and CDR2 from the germline V gene are SGDLS and YYNGEE. V lost 2 bases and J lost 6, with 11 bases in between. This CDR3 is 13 amino acids long. The CDR3 spells CASSVAGLPEAFF. The CDR3 DNA is TGTGCCAGCAGCGTGGCCGGGTTGCCTGAAGCTTTCTTT.

The chain carries TRBV5-1 and TRBJ1-1, with 7 positions matching TRBD1. Trimming removed 3 bases from V and 1 base from J; junction bases left unmatched: 3. CDR3 length equals 14 residues. Germline assignment: CDR1 SGHRS and CDR2 YFSETQ. CDR3 coding DNA: TGCGCCAGCAGCTCGGGACAGTCGAACACTGAAGCTTTCTTT. Encoded protein: CASSSGQSNTEAFF.

V gene TRBV5-1 combines with J gene TRBJ2-2, with 10 bases fitting TRBD2. Germline loops: CDR1 SGHRS, CDR2 YFSETQ. The CDR3 length is 14 residues. V lost 4 bases, J lost 8 bases, and 5 bases stayed unmatched. CDR3 loop: CASSTAGGAGELFF. In nucleotides, the CDR3 is TGCGCCAGCAGCACAGCGGGAGGGGCGGGGGAGCTGTTTTTT.

This clone was seen a few times. The V call is TRBV7-9, the J call TRBJ2-7; 9 bases map to TRBD1. This CDR3 has 15 amino acids. The ends lost 5 bases at V and 0 bases at J; junction bases unmatched: 5. Germline V CDR1 and CDR2: SEHNR, FQNEAQ (reference sequence). The CDR3 DNA reads as TGTGCCAGCAGCCACCGGGACAGGGACTCCTACGAGCAGTACTTC. Translated, it gives CASSHRDRDSYEQYF.

This clone has only a few counts. The V gene is TRBV2, the J gene TRBJ2-7, with 7 bases matching TRBD2. This CDR3 contains 14 residues. V shed 5 bases, J shed 6 bases, and the junction held 10 bases outside the gene matches. Germline loops: CDR1 SNHLY, CDR2 FYNNEI. The CDR3 sequence: CASSIVERDGEQYF. CDR3 in DNA: TGTGCCAGCAGTATAGTGGAGCGGGATGGCGAGCAGTACTTC. The variable domain in full, with the rest retrieved from reference TRBV2 and TRBJ2-7, is EPEVTQTPSHQVTQMGQEVILRCVPISNHLYFYWYRQILGQKVEFLVSFYNNEISEKSEIFDDQFSVERPDGSNFTLKIRSTKLEDSAMYFCASSIVERDGEQYFGPGTRLTVT.

About this clone itself: Within the sample, other DNA sequences also encode this same CDR3. J is TRBJ1-5 and V is TRBV29-1; the match to TRBD1 covers 9 bases. CDR3 size: 12 residues. Germline V lookup: CDR1 SQVTM, CDR2 ANQGSEA. The J segment lost 4 bases and the V segment lost 6 bases, leaving 1 base of the junction unmatched. The CDR3 loop reads CSVGQGNQPQHF. The CDR3 DNA follows: TGCAGCGTAGGACAGGGGAATCAGCCCCAGCATTTT. Full variable domain (rest looked up from reference TRBV29-1 and TRBJ1-5): SAVISQKPSRDICQRGTSLTIQCQVDSQVTMMFWYRQQPGQSLTLIATANQGSEATYESGFVIDKFPISRPNLTFSTLTVSNMSPEDSSIYLCSVGQGNQPQHFGDGTRLSIL.

To note about this clone: It may be a read error: a sequence one base away is much more abundant. The chain uses TRBV6-5 and TRBJ1-2; a weak D match, TRBD1 (5 bases). CDR3 length: 13 amino acids. Germline assignment: CDR1 MNHEY and CDR2 SVGAGI. CDR3 region: CTSSRDVSRGYTF. The CDR3 DNA reads TGTACCAGCAGTCGGGACGTCTCTCGGGGCTACACCTTC.

The chain couples TRBV6-4 to TRBJ2-3, with 8 bases identical to TRBD2. Germline V gene sequence: CDR1 MRHNA, CDR2 SNTAGT. V dropped 8 bases and J dropped 2; count of bases not matched to a gene: 6. The CDR3 is made up of 14 amino acids. Here the CDR3 DNA reads TGTGCCAGCGCAGTAGCGGGACTCACAGATACGCAGTATTTT. Translating it yields CASAVAGLTDTQYF.

This clone came up once. V usage is TRBV7-2 and J usage is TRBJ2-2, with 11 bases identical to TRBD2. This CDR3 has 13 residues. The V gene end was trimmed by 5 bases and the J gene end by 11 bases; junction bases not matched to a gene: 4. Germline assignment: CDR1 SGHTA and CDR2 FQGNSA. In DNA, the CDR3 is TGTGCCAGCAGCCCCCGACTAGCGGGAGAGCTGTTTTTT. This gives the protein CASSPRLAGELFF.

The rearrangement links TRBV5-1 to TRBJ2-5, with 8 nucleotides matching TRBD2. V shed 2 bases, J shed 5 bases, and the junction held 8 bases outside the gene matches. The CDR3 totals 15 residues. Germline V gene sequence: CDR1 SGHRS, CDR2 YFSETQ. CDR3 coding DNA: TGCGCCAGCAGCTTCGTGGCGGGAGGTACGGAGACCCAGTACTTC. As protein: CASSFVAGGTETQYF.

The V gene is TRBV20-1, the J gene TRBJ2-3; maybe TRBD2 (6 bases). V gave up 7 bases and J gave up 6 bases, with 11 bases separating them. Germline loops: CDR1 DFQATT, CDR2 SNEGSKA (reference sequence). This CDR3 spans 11 amino acids. This chain's CDR3 is CSGVSGDTQYF. In nucleotides, the CDR3 is TGCAGTGGAGTTAGCGGCGATACGCAGTATTTT.